This entry describes one T cell receptor beta chain. The V gene's germline CDR1 is MDHEN and CDR2 SYDVKM. The CDR3 contains 16 residues. The V segment lost 2 bases and the J segment 7 bases; nucleotides outside the gene matches: 13. These data come from a study of T cell changes during pregnancy in multiple sclerosis. Sequenced by immunoSEQ multiplex PCR; TCRdb stores in-frame clones only, minus some. The sample comprises some 44,000 clones, around nine tenths of which are singletons, and 0.65% to 0.9% rests with the top ten. This sample comprised CD4+ T cells from peripheral blood mononuclear cells, obtained before pregnancy. This sequence originates from a female donor with multiple sclerosis, enrolled in a pregnancy study. The chain joins TRBV28 to TRBJ2-7, with 8 bases lining up with TRBD2. In DNA form, the CDR3 reads TGTGCCAGCAGTTTAAGTTGGGCGAGCGGGAGCGAGGAGCAGTACTTC. Its translation: CASSLSWASGSEEQYF.